The sequence of this T cell receptor (beta chain) was determined in a study of cytomegalovirus exposure and HLA in healthy donors. Across the study: Drawn from HLA-typed donors, around 85 million unique TCRs were held in an early data release.

13 Jbeta primers and 60 Vbeta primers were used for the PCR. Clones were read by immunoSEQ multiplex PCR, and TCRdb kept only the in-frame ones, dropping some. The repertoire includes about 73,000 clones, over 70% of them detected once, and roughly an eighth sits in the top ten. The CDR3 has 15 amino acids. Germline V gene lookup returns CDR1 SGHDT and CDR2 YYEEEE. Trimming removed 2 bases from V and 8 bases from J, with 19 bases in between. On this clone: Its antigen is not known.

Study-level results: Association of 16,951 TCR beta sequences with HLA alleles was found at 0.05 false discovery rate in a later analysis. Earlier analysis found most TCR beta V segments productive about 87% or about 30% of the time.

This chain joins TRBV5-6 and TRBJ1-2, with D maybe TRBD1 (6 bases). This receptor was taken from a man aged 70-80 years in good health and CMV-seronegative. Sequencing input: PBMCs. DNA of the CDR3: TGTGCCAGCAGCTTAACAGGGTTAATTGGTGACGGCTACACCTTC. This translates into CASSLTGLIGDGYTF.